Below are 9 T cell receptor beta chains sequenced from a single sample in a study of T cell responses to AZD1222 COVID-19 vaccine. The method was immunoSEQ multiplex PCR; TCRdb's version includes in-frame clones alone and lacks a portion of them. The table includes around 110,000 clones, roughly 85% detected once. The input for sequencing was peripheral blood, taken 28 days after the second AZD1222 dose. These receptors were obtained from an adult who received the AZD1222 COVID-19 vaccine.

A remark on this clone: A read error may account for a junction end that differs from germline. The chain combines TRBV7-8 with TRBJ2-7; 8 bases align to TRBD1. CDR1 is SGHVS, CDR2 FQNEAQ, per germline. This CDR3 is built from 16 residues. CDR3 coding DNA: TGTGCCAGCAGCTTACGTCAGGGGGCTCTCGGCTACGAGCAGTACTTT. Residues: CASSLRQGALGYEQYF.

The gene calls are TRBV7-9 and TRBJ1-2, with 7 bases that match TRBD1. The junction had 8 bases not matched to a gene; V was cut back by 2 bases and J by 8 bases. Germline-derived CDR1 and CDR2 are SEHNR and FQNEAQ (reference sequence). This CDR3 contains 14 residues. CDR3 bases: TGTGCCAGCAGCTTACCCCAGGGGGGATCGGGCTACACCTTC. Amino acids: CASSLPQGGSGYTF.

The CDR3 nucleotides are TGTGCCAGCTCAGACTTCGGGACCAGTCAAGAGACCCAGTACTTC. Protein: CASSDFGTSQETQYF. The chain recombines TRBV18 with TRBJ2-5; D might be TRBD1 or TRBD2, each matching 5 bases. V was shortened by 5 bases and J by 2 bases, with 15 bases between the two germline ends. Germline CDR1 and CDR2: KGHSH and LQKENI. The CDR3 spans 15 residues.

This chain joins TRBV10-3 and TRBJ2-7; perhaps TRBD1 as D (6 bases). The V end was cut by 6 bases, the J end by 4 bases, with 16 bases between. The CDR3 covers 14 residues. Germline lookup yields CDR1 ENHRY and CDR2 SYGVKD. Here the CDR3 DNA reads TGTGCCATCAGAGGAGACCGGGACAAATACGAGCAGTACTTC. Residues: CAIRGDRDKYEQYF.

The chain couples TRBV6-5 to TRBJ2-7, with D maybe TRBD1 (6 bases). V was clipped by 6 bases and J by 0 bases, with 15 bases between them. From germline, CDR1 is MNHEY and CDR2 SVGAGI. The CDR3 is 15 residues long. CDR3 sequence reads: CASSQTQGSSYEQYF. CDR3 in DNA: TGTGCCAGCAGCCAAACACAGGGTAGCTCCTACGAGCAGTACTTC.

The rearrangement uses TRBV23-1 and TRBJ2-7, with D maybe TRBD1 (6 bases). TRBV23-1 is an open reading frame, and its role is uncertain. The CDR3 is made up of 15 amino acids. The germline V and J ends were trimmed by 6 bases and 3 bases, with 18 bases remaining between them. Written as DNA, the CDR3 is TGCGCCAGCAGATCCCCCCGGGACACCAACTACGAGCAGTACTTC. Protein product: CASRSPRDTNYEQYF.

J is TRBJ2-7 and V is TRBV3-1 (or the pseudogene TRBV3-2), with 7 bases that match TRBD2. Germline-derived CDR1 and CDR2 are LGHDT and YNNKEL (reference sequence). The V segment lost 4 bases and the J segment 2 bases; nucleotides outside the gene matches: 2. The CDR3 runs to 13 residues. Written as DNA, the CDR3 is TGTGCCAGCAGCCGCGGGAGTCCCTACGAGCAGTACTTC. This sequence encodes CASSRGSPYEQYF.

V usage is TRBV12-5 and J usage is TRBJ2-1; maybe TRBD1 (5 bases). Trimming shortened V by 1 base and J by 4 bases, and 20 bases separated the two germline ends. CDR3 length: 18 amino acids. Germline V gene data show CDR1 as LGHNT and CDR2 as FRNRAP. The CDR3 sequence: CASGLAPQGPPFYNEQFF. The CDR3 nucleotides are TGTGCTAGTGGTTTGGCCCCTCAGGGTCCACCATTTTACAATGAGCAGTTCTTC.

This clone was observed a single time. The chain uses TRBV6-1 and TRBJ1-1; TRBD1 matches 9 bases. The CDR3 is made up of 14 amino acids. V trimming: 6 bases; J trimming: 1 base; junction bases outside the gene matches: 3. Germline CDR1 MNHNS, CDR2 SASEGT. CDR3 in DNA: TGTGCCAGCAGCGGGACAGGGCCGAACACTGAAGCTTTCTTT. Translation gives CASSGTGPNTEAFF.